The T cell receptor beta chain under discussion was sequenced for a study of blood T cells in healthy people across ages. Study-wide results and limits: Strong correlation existed between TCR beta diversity and naive T cell percentage.

This clonotype appeared many times. The antigen remains undetermined. Sample-barcoded 5' priming and a J-beta primer mix drove a second PCR of about 7 to 12 cycles. Each of the cDNA molecules was tagged by a template-switch adaptor with 12 random nucleotides. TCRdb analysed the 5' RACE reads with MiXCR anew, one entry per CDR3 protein. Of 550,000 to 650,000 distinct CDR3 sequences detected, approximately 30% appear once; the ten largest clones hold 15% to 17%. The germline CDR1 and CDR2 sequences are KGHSH and LQKENI. This CDR3 has 14 amino acids. V lost 3 bases to trimming and J lost 4 bases, with 10 bases between them. The study drew donors from healthy Caucasian individuals in Russia aged roughly 6 to 90. At least 6.5 million PBMCs were isolated per sample.

This receptor was identified in a woman of 80 years or more in good health. This chain connects TRBV18 to TRBJ2-1; D is perhaps TRBD2 (6 bases). The sample consisted of blood. The CDR3 here is CASSPGTAYNEQFF. CDR3 nucleotide sequence: TGTGCCAGCTCACCCGGGACTGCGTACAATGAGCAGTTCTTC.